This T cell receptor beta chain was identified during a study of OX40 agonist ivuxolimab in advanced cancers. On the study more broadly: Ivuxolimab, an agonist antibody against OX40 (CD134), was given to patients. One hepatocellular carcinoma and a couple of cutaneous melanoma patients partially responded. Findings and caveats of the study: Expanded peripheral T-cell antigen specificity went undetermined. Expanded clones belonging to CD8+ T cells outnumbered, on average, those of CD4+.

Turning to this clone: Its antigen is unidentified.

This CDR3 has 16 amino acids. V gave up 1 base and J gave up 7 bases, with 18 bases separating them. The germline gives CDR1 MNHNS, CDR2 SASEGT. Only in-frame clones appear in the TCRdb table, and some are missing; sequencing was by immunoSEQ multiplex PCR. The table has about 70,000 clones, approximately 89% seen once. This material consisted of CD4+ or CD8+ T cells sorted from blood, taken in a trial of the OX40 agonist ivuxolimab. This clonotype originated in an adult with an advanced solid tumor such as melanoma, head and neck, liver or kidney cancer. The rearrangement links TRBV6-1 to TRBJ2-3, with a possible D match to TRBD2 (6 bases). CDR3 sequence (DNA): TGTGCCAGCAGTGAAGGCACTAGCCGGTTTTTACATACGCAGTATTTT. Encoded protein: CASSEGTSRFLHTQYF.